This TCR beta chain was sequenced for a study of Tregs in tolerant kidney transplant recipients. Overall study results and limits: Few patients were studied, so findings need validation in larger groups.

A remark on this clone: Its cognate antigen is unknown.

Assay used: immunoSEQ multiplex PCR; TCRdb lists only in-frame clones, some missing. The sample records about 240,000 clones, 84% being singletons. The CDR3 is 10 amino acids. Germline assignment: CDR1 SQVTM and CDR2 ANQGSEA. Between the trimmed V and J ends, which lost 7 bases and 3 bases, there was a span of 6 bases. Material for sequencing was CD4+ T cells from blood. This sequence was found in a human donor in good health. The V and J genes are TRBV29-1 and TRBJ1-2, with D hard to call. This CDR3 reads CSAADYGYTF. The CDR3 nucleotides are TGCAGCGCCGCGGACTATGGCTACACCTTC.